These 8 T cell receptor beta chains were sequenced from one sample in a study of blood T cell repertoires in COVID-19. The table came from immunoSEQ multiplex PCR; TCRdb's copy has only in-frame clones and leaves some out. Counted here are about 430,000 clones, 75% to 90% occurring once; the ten biggest clones make up around 1.1%. The sample taken for sequencing was PBMCs or T cells enriched from blood (not recorded which). The receptors originated from a man aged 30-40 years who had recovered from COVID-19.

This rearrangement joins TRBV5-1 to TRBJ2-3; D possibly corresponds to TRBD1 (5 bases). Trimming stripped 4 bases from V and 3 bases from J, with 15 bases between. The CDR3 totals 15 residues. CDR1 is SGHRS and CDR2 is YFSETQ in the germline V gene. Here the CDR3 reads CASSKPGHDTDTQYF. CDR3 coding DNA: TGCGCCAGCAGCAAACCAGGGCATGATACAGATACGCAGTATTTT.

The rearrangement joins TRBV30 to TRBJ2-4; D is uncertain. V was trimmed by 3 bases and J by 0 bases, leaving 6 bases between them. This CDR3 has 13 amino acids. Germline V CDR1 and CDR2: GTSNPN, SVGIG (reference sequence). Here the CDR3 DNA reads TGTGCCTGGAGGGCCCCAGCCAAAAACATTCAGTACTTC. Protein: CAWRAPAKNIQYF.

The chain links TRBV13 to TRBJ2-1, with a possible D match to TRBD1 (6 bases). V was cut by 5 bases and J by 8 bases, with 16 bases left in between. Germline CDR1 PRHDT, CDR2 FYEKMQ (reference sequence). The CDR3 has 14 amino acids. The chain's CDR3 is CASSLGTPWDEQFF. As DNA, the CDR3 is TGTGCCAGCAGCCTCGGGACACCATGGGATGAGCAGTTCTTC.

The chain is built from TRBV6-5 and TRBJ2-6; D remains ambiguous. This CDR3 spans 14 amino acids. CDR1 and CDR2 from the germline V gene are MNHEY and SVGAGI. The V gene lost 6 bases and the J gene lost 0 bases, with 6 bases spanning the gap. The CDR3 protein is CASSQDSGANVLTF. DNA of the CDR3: TGTGCCAGCAGCCAGGACTCTGGGGCCAACGTCCTGACTTTC.

The V and J genes are TRBV6-5 and TRBJ2-7; a possible D gene is TRBD2 (6 bases). V gave up 7 bases and J gave up 2 bases, with 15 bases separating them. The germline gives CDR1 MNHEY, CDR2 SVGAGI. This CDR3 has 14 amino acids. Here the CDR3 DNA reads TGTGCCAGCACCTCCACGGAGGGCCCCTACGAGCAGTACTTC. Residues: CASTSTEGPYEQYF.

The chain couples TRBV4-2 to TRBJ2-7, with 8 bases identical to TRBD2. This CDR3 contains 14 residues. Germline V gene data show CDR1 as LGHNA and CDR2 as YNFKEQ. V shed 2 bases and J 5 bases; nucleotides not matched to a gene: 5. CDR3 residues: CASSQPGLVDEQYF. The CDR3 DNA sequence: TGTGCCAGCAGCCAACCGGGACTAGTGGACGAGCAGTACTTC.

This chain joins TRBV27 and TRBJ2-3; possible D gene TRBD2, 6 bases. Germline V gives CDR1 MNHEY, CDR2 SMNVEV (reference sequence). There are 17 residues in the CDR3. Trimming removed 0 bases at V and 7 bases at J, with 20 bases between. Written as DNA, the CDR3 is TGTGCCAGCAGTTTATCGAACGGGATCTCGGCGGGGAATACGCAGTATTTT. Protein product: CASSLSNGISAGNTQYF.

This chain links TRBV28 with TRBJ1-2, with 9 bases that match TRBD1. CDR3 size: 14 residues. Germline V CDR1 and CDR2: MDHEN, SYDVKM. J lost 4 bases, V lost 6 bases, and 6 bases had no gene match. For the CDR3, the DNA is TGTGCCAGCAGCCGGGACAGGGTTGTCTATGGCTACACCTTC. Translating it yields CASSRDRVVYGYTF.